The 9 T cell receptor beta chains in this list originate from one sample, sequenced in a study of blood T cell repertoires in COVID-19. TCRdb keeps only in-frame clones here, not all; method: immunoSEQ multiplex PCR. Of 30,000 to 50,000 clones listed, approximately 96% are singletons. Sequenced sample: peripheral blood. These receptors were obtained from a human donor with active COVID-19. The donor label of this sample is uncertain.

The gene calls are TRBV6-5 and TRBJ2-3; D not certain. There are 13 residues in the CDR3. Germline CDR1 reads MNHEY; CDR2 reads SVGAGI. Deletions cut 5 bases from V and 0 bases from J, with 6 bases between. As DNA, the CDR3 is TGTGCCAGCAGTCGAGCTAGCACAGATACGCAGTATTTT. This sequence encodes CASSRASTDTQYF.

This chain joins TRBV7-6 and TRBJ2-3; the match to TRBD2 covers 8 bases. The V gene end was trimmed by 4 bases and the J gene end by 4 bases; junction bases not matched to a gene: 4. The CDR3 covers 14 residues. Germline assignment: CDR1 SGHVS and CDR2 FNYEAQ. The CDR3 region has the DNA TGTGCCAGCAGCTCTGGACTAGCTTCAGATACGCAGTATTTT. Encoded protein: CASSSGLASDTQYF.

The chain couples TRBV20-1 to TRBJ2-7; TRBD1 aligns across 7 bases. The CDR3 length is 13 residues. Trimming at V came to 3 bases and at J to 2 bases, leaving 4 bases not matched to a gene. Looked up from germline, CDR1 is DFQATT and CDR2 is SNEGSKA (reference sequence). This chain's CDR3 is CSASSDRAYEQYF. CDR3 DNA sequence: TGCAGTGCTAGTAGTGACAGGGCCTACGAGCAGTACTTC.

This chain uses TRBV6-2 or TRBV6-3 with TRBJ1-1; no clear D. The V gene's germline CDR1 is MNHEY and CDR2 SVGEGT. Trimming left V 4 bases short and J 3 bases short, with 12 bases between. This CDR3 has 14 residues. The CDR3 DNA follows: TGTGCCAGCAGTTTGCGGGGAGGGCACACTGAAGCTTTCTTT. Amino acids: CASSLRGGHTEAFF.

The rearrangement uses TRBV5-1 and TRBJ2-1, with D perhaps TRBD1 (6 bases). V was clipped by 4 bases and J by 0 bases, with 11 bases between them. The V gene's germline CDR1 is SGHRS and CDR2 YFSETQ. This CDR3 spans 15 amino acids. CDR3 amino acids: CASSHGQSSYNEQFF. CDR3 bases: TGCGCCAGCAGCCACGGACAGAGCTCCTACAATGAGCAGTTCTTC.

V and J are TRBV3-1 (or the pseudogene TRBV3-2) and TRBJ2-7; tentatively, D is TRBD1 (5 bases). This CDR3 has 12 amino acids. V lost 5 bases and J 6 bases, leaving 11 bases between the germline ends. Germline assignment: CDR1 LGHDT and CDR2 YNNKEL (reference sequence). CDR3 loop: CASSERTTEQYF. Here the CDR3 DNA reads TGTGCCAGCAGCGAACGGACAACCGAGCAGTACTTC.

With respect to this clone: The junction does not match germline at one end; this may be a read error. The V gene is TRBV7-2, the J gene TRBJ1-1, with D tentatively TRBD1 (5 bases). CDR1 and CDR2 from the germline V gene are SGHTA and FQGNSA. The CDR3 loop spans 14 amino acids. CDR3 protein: CATSTRLDTSEAFF. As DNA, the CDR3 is TGTGCCACCAGCACAAGACTGGACACAAGTGAAGCTTTCTTT.

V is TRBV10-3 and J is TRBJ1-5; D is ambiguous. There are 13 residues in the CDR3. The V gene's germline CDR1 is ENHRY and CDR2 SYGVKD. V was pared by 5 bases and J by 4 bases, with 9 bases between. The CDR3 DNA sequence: TGTGCCATCAGTAGTACAGAGAATCAGCCCCAGCATTTT. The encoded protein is CAISSTENQPQHF.

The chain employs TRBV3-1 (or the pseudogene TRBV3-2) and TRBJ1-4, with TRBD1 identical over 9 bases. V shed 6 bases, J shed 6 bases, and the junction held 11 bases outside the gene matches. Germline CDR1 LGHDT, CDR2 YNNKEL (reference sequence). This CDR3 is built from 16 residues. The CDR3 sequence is CASRGTGRTIHEKLFF. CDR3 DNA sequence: TGTGCCAGCAGGGGGACAGGGAGAACCATCCATGAAAAACTGTTTTTT.